One sample yielded the 32 T cell receptor beta chains listed below, sequenced in a study of a mutant IDH1 vaccine in newly diagnosed glioma. The time point was: week 47, end of study. Vaccination comprised doses that each held 300 ug of mutant IDH1 20-mer peptide, plus topical imiquimod. Using immunoSEQ multiplex PCR, the repertoire was profiled, and TCRdb retains in-frame clones only, with some absent. In the table there are tens of thousands of clones, 80% to 85% of which are singletons. Their antigen targets remain unknown. The sample was PBMCs, taken from a glioma patient whose treatment included an IDH1 peptide vaccine. Every receptor here comes from a man aged 25-40 years with glioma.

V gene TRBV5-1 combines with J gene TRBJ2-3; 12 bases line up with TRBD1. The CDR3 has 17 amino acids. The ends lost 4 bases at V and 1 base at J; junction bases unmatched: 7. Per germline, CDR1 SGHRS and CDR2 YFSETQ. The CDR3 DNA is TGCGCCAGCAGCCGGACGGGACAGGGGGCGGGCACAGATACGCAGTATTTT. This translates into CASSRTGQGAGTDTQYF.

The chain recombines TRBV5-1 with TRBJ1-4; no reliable D call. The CDR3 is 15 amino acids. The germline gives CDR1 SGHRS, CDR2 YFSETQ. The V end was cut by 0 bases, the J end by 4 bases, with 10 bases between. In DNA form, the CDR3 reads TGCGCCAGCAGCTTGGTAGGAGAGAATAATGAAAAACTGTTTTTT. Amino acid sequence: CASSLVGENNEKLFF.

The rearrangement joins TRBV5-4 to TRBJ1-2; TRBD1 aligns across 7 bases. V shed 1 base, J shed 2 bases, and the junction held 14 bases outside the gene matches. The CDR3 has 18 amino acids. From germline, CDR1 is SGHNT and CDR2 YYREEE (reference sequence). This CDR3 reads CASSLRPTWDSQNYGYTF. CDR3 nucleotide sequence: TGTGCCAGCAGCTTGCGGCCGACATGGGACAGCCAAAACTATGGCTACACCTTC.

The CDR3, as DNA: TGTGCCAGTCTCGGGCCTCGCTCTGGAAACACCATATATTTT. It yields the protein CASLGPRSGNTIYF. The chain employs TRBV19 and TRBJ1-3; D gene unclear. Between the trimmed V and J ends, which lost 8 bases and 0 bases, there was a span of 11 bases. Germline-derived CDR1 and CDR2 are LNHDA and SQIVND (reference sequence). This CDR3 has 14 residues.

The chain is built from TRBV27 and TRBJ1-5; D is unclear. This CDR3 region has 16 residues. CDR1 and CDR2 (germline): MNHEY, SMNVEV (reference sequence). V gave up 1 base and J gave up 1 base, with 11 bases separating them. The CDR3 bases are TGTGCCAGCAGTTTATTTTGGCAGCTGAGCAATCAGCCCCAGCATTTT. Protein sequence: CASSLFWQLSNQPQHF.

The CDR3 here is CASSMPARVRGLSNQPQHF. The CDR3 DNA sequence: TGTGCCAGTAGTATGCCGGCCCGAGTGAGGGGCCTTAGCAATCAGCCCCAGCATTTT. The V and J genes are TRBV19 and TRBJ1-5, with D possibly being TRBD1 (5 bases). CDR3 length: 19 residues. With 3 bases removed from V and 0 bases from J, the gap between germline ends came to 21 bases. The germline CDR1 and CDR2 sequences are LNHDA and SQIVND (reference sequence).

CDR3 bases: TGTGCCAGCAGCCCCTCGGGAGGGGGCTATGGCTACACCTTC. Translated: CASSPSGGGYGYTF. J is TRBJ1-2 and V is TRBV28; D may be TRBD1 (6 bases). Germline loops: CDR1 MDHEN, CDR2 SYDVKM. The CDR3 consists of 14 residues. V lost 6 bases and J 4 bases, leaving 15 bases between the germline ends.

V usage is TRBV5-1 and J usage is TRBJ1-2; D remains ambiguous. The CDR3 consists of 16 residues. Per the germline V gene, CDR1 is SGHRS and CDR2 is YFSETQ. Trimming cost V 0 bases and J 0 bases, with 12 bases left between them. The CDR3 sequence: CASSLDYRQSNYGYTF. The CDR3, as DNA: TGCGCCAGCAGCTTGGATTACAGACAATCTAACTATGGCTACACCTTC.

The chain links TRBV12-5 to TRBJ2-2; perhaps TRBD2 as D (6 bases). CDR3 size: 15 residues. Trimming stripped 6 bases from V and 7 bases from J, with 18 bases between. Germline V gene data show CDR1 as LGHNT and CDR2 as FRNRAP. The CDR3 DNA reads TGTGCTAGTGGCCACGGAGGAGGGGCTGGCGGGGAGCTGTTTTTT. Residues: CASGHGGGAGGELFF.

The chain joins TRBV5-1 to TRBJ2-2; D is undetermined. The V and J ends lost 5 bases and 5 bases respectively, with 4 bases between them. This CDR3 comprises 11 residues. Germline CDR1 is SGHRS and CDR2 is YFSETQ. The CDR3 spells CASSITGELFF. The CDR3 nucleotides read TGCGCCAGCAGTATTACCGGGGAGCTGTTTTTT.

J is TRBJ1-6 and V is TRBV19; D is undetermined. CDR3 length equals 14 residues. Trimming took 1 base from V and 7 from J, leaving 8 bases between them. Germline loops: CDR1 LNHDA, CDR2 SQIVND (reference sequence). CDR3 sequence: CASSIGGTNSPLHF. For the CDR3, the DNA is TGTGCCAGTAGTATAGGGGGAACCAATTCACCCCTCCACTTT.

The J gene is TRBJ1-1, the V gene TRBV5-1; 10 bases map to TRBD1. This CDR3 is built from 17 residues. In germline, CDR1 is SGHRS, CDR2 YFSETQ. The J segment lost 0 bases and the V segment lost 1 base, leaving 6 bases of the junction unmatched. The CDR3 bases are TGCGCCAGCAGCTTGATGGGACAGGGGTACATGAACACTGAAGCTTTCTTT. Translating it yields CASSLMGQGYMNTEAFF.

This clone was detected once. This chain connects TRBV6-5 to TRBJ2-1, with 13 bases that match TRBD2. J lost 6 bases, V lost 6 bases, and 5 bases had no gene match. This CDR3 region has 15 residues. Germline CDR1 is MNHEY and CDR2 is SVGAGI. CDR3 in amino acids: CASRLGTSGANEQFF. In nucleotides, the CDR3 is TGTGCCAGCAGACTCGGGACTAGCGGGGCCAATGAGCAGTTCTTC.

The genes are TRBV5-1 and TRBJ1-5; tentative D call: TRBD1 (6 bases). Trimming removed 0 bases from V and 5 bases from J, with 9 bases in between. This CDR3 is 14 amino acids long. The germline CDR1 and CDR2 sequences are SGHRS and YFSETQ. The CDR3 sequence: CASSLAGADQPQHF. The CDR3 DNA is TGCGCCAGCAGCTTGGCAGGGGCGGATCAGCCCCAGCATTTT.

The chain has TRBV4-1 and TRBJ1-1; TRBD1 agrees at 7 bases. The CDR3 covers 14 residues. The germline V gene encodes CDR1 MGHRA and CDR2 YSYEKL. The ends lost 1 base at V and 7 bases at J; junction bases unmatched: 6. The CDR3 nucleotides read TGCGCCAGCAGCCAAGCATATGGGACAGTTGAAGCTTTCTTT. The encoded protein is CASSQAYGTVEAFF.

V usage is TRBV7-6 and J usage is TRBJ2-7; a weak D match, TRBD2 (6 bases). The germline V and J ends were trimmed by 5 bases and 6 bases, with 14 bases remaining between them. This CDR3 spans 13 amino acids. Looked up from germline, CDR1 is SGHVS and CDR2 is FNYEAQ. The CDR3, as DNA: TGTGCCAGCAGCCCGGAGTGGAGGGGCGAGCAGTACTTC. It codes for CASSPEWRGEQYF. Full variable domain (rest looked up from reference TRBV7-6 and TRBJ2-7): GAGVSQSPRYKVTKRGQDVALRCDPISGHVSLYWYRQALGQGPEFLTYFNYEAQQDKSGLPNDRFSAERPEGSISTLTIQRTEQRDSAMYRCASSPEWRGEQYFGPGTRLTVT.

The J gene is TRBJ1-1, the V gene TRBV6-5; D might be TRBD1 (6 bases). The CDR3 sequence is 16 residues long. The V gene's germline CDR1 is MNHEY and CDR2 SVGAGI. V was trimmed by 2 bases and J by 5 bases, leaving 18 bases between them. The CDR3: CASSYGPPSGETEAFF. The CDR3 nucleotides read TGTGCCAGCAGTTACGGACCCCCGTCAGGGGAGACTGAAGCTTTCTTT.

The chain combines TRBV14 with TRBJ1-1, with D perhaps TRBD1 (6 bases). V shed 3 bases and J shed 0 bases, with 11 bases lying between them. Germline V gene lookup returns CDR1 SGHDN and CDR2 FVKESK. The CDR3 runs to 15 residues. CDR3 bases: TGTGCCAGCAGCCAGTGGGGGGGCGTGAACACTGAAGCTTTCTTT. Protein: CASSQWGGVNTEAFF.

The genes are TRBV5-6 and TRBJ1-5; D is unclear. V lost 2 bases to trimming and J lost 0 bases, with 12 bases between them. CDR1 and CDR2 from the germline V gene are SGHDT and YYEEEE. The CDR3 covers 16 residues. CDR3 DNA: TGTGCCAGCAGCTTTGGTGGACTTTATAGCAATCAGCCCCAGCATTTT. Residues: CASSFGGLYSNQPQHF.

This chain uses TRBV2 with TRBJ2-7, with unresolved D. The germline V and J ends were trimmed by 6 bases and 3 bases, with 9 bases remaining between them. This CDR3 comprises 12 residues. Germline CDR1 SNHLY, CDR2 FYNNEI. CDR3 amino acids: CASRLNHYEQYF. The CDR3 nucleotides are TGTGCCAGCAGGCTTAATCACTACGAGCAGTACTTC.

J is TRBJ1-1 and V is TRBV29-1; D might be TRBD1 (5 bases). The CDR3 sequence is 15 residues long. V gave up 4 bases and J gave up 1 base, with 16 bases separating them. From germline, CDR1 is SQVTM and CDR2 ANQGSEA. The CDR3 nucleotides are TGCAGCGTTGCCCGGACAACGCTACCGAACACTGAAGCTTTCTTT. This gives the protein CSVARTTLPNTEAFF.

The CDR3 nucleotides are TGTGCCAGCAGCTTGGACGGGGCTGTGGCCGAGCAGTACTTC. This codes for CASSLDGAVAEQYF. The chain joins TRBV5-5 to TRBJ2-7; D is perhaps TRBD1 or TRBD2 (5 bases each). This CDR3 region has 14 residues. Per germline, CDR1 SGHKS and CDR2 YYEKEE (reference sequence). The germline V and J ends were trimmed by 0 bases and 6 bases, with 13 bases remaining between them.

The chain couples TRBV5-5 to TRBJ2-7; 7 nucleotides align to TRBD2. The J segment lost 0 bases and the V segment lost 3 bases, leaving 6 bases of the junction unmatched. Germline CDR1 is SGHKS and CDR2 is YYEKEE (reference sequence). There are 15 residues in the CDR3. Here the CDR3 DNA reads TGTGCCAGCAGCTCACTAGCGTCCCGCTCCTACGAGCAGTACTTC. This translates into CASSSLASRSYEQYF.

This chain joins TRBV7-9 and TRBJ2-7; D remains unclear. Germline V gives CDR1 SEHNR, CDR2 FQNEAQ (reference sequence). The CDR3 totals 12 residues. V dropped 5 bases and J dropped 4 bases, with 9 bases sitting between them. The CDR3 sequence is CASSQREYEQYF. CDR3 nucleotide sequence: TGTGCCAGCAGCCAACGAGAATACGAGCAGTACTTC.

V usage is TRBV19 and J usage is TRBJ1-1; possible D gene TRBD1, 5 bases. Per germline, CDR1 LNHDA and CDR2 SQIVND (reference sequence). The CDR3 has 14 amino acids. Trimming removed 7 bases at V and 5 bases at J, with 17 bases between. The CDR3 nucleotides read TGTGCCAGTACAAGGGACCCGCCTGAAACTGAAGCTTTCTTT. Translation: CASTRDPPETEAFF.

This sequence joins TRBV5-6 and TRBJ1-5; D is unresolved. The CDR3 has 14 amino acids. Germline loops: CDR1 SGHDT, CDR2 YYEEEE. V was cut by 0 bases and J by 4 bases, with 8 bases left in between. CDR3 sequence (DNA): TGTGCCAGCAGCTTGGGTTTAGGGAATCAGCCCCAGCATTTT. Translating it yields CASSLGLGNQPQHF.

The V gene is TRBV5-1, the J gene TRBJ1-6; tentatively, D is TRBD1 (6 bases). This CDR3 region has 18 residues. Trimming removed 4 bases at V and 7 bases at J, with 24 bases between. Germline V CDR1 and CDR2: SGHRS, YFSETQ. CDR3 sequence: CASSDGQFLGDLNSPLHF. As DNA, the CDR3 is TGCGCCAGCAGCGACGGACAGTTCCTAGGAGACCTGAATTCACCCCTCCACTTT.

The rearrangement joins TRBV28 to TRBJ2-3; D is possibly TRBD2 (6 bases). The germline V gene has CDR1 MDHEN and CDR2 SYDVKM. This CDR3 has 16 residues. V lost 5 bases and J lost 3, with 18 bases in between. The CDR3 bases are TGTGCCAGCAGTCCCCCCGGAGGGTGGGGGACAGATACGCAGTATTTT. This translates into CASSPPGGWGTDTQYF.

The chain has TRBV28 and TRBJ1-3, with D unresolved. This CDR3 spans 15 amino acids. CDR1 and CDR2 from the germline V gene are MDHEN and SYDVKM. V lost 5 bases and J lost 0, with 11 bases in between. The DNA of the CDR3 is TGTGCCAGCAGTCCTATCACGGGCTCTGGAAACACCATATATTTT. Translating gives CASSPITGSGNTIYF.

This clone was observed a few times. V gene TRBV5-6 combines with J gene TRBJ1-1; weak D call: TRBD1 (5 bases). CDR3 size: 13 residues. Germline V CDR1 and CDR2: SGHDT, YYEEEE. With 0 bases removed from V and 4 bases from J, the gap between germline ends came to 7 bases. The CDR3 region is CASSLAGVTEAFF. CDR3 coding DNA: TGTGCCAGCAGCTTGGCGGGGGTCACTGAAGCTTTCTTT.

This chain connects TRBV7-6 to TRBJ1-1, with D unresolved. V was shortened by 1 base and J by 0 bases, with 6 bases between the two germline ends. The length of the CDR3 is 14 residues. Germline V gene data show CDR1 as SGHVS and CDR2 as FNYEAQ. CDR3 nucleotide sequence: TGTGCCAGCAGCTTAGGACTGATGAACACTGAAGCTTTCTTT. It yields the protein CASSLGLMNTEAFF.

This chain links TRBV11-2 with TRBJ2-7; 10 bases fit TRBD1. The CDR3 contains 15 residues. The ends lost 4 bases at V and 6 bases at J; junction bases unmatched: 9. Germline loops: CDR1 SGHAT, CDR2 FQNNGV. The CDR3 protein is CASSWRDRGGGEQYF. The CDR3 nucleotides read TGTGCCAGCAGCTGGCGGGACAGGGGAGGAGGCGAGCAGTACTTC.